Presented here are 7 T cell receptor beta chains from one specimen sequenced in a study of blood T cell repertoires in COVID-19. Profiled with immunoSEQ multiplex PCR; TCRdb holds only in-frame clones, not every one. The profile covers around 72,000 clones, with around four fifths appearing a single time and around a sixth taken by the ten largest. The sequenced sample was peripheral blood. The receptors stem from a woman over 75 with acute or convalescent COVID-19.

This chain joins TRBV25-1 and TRBJ1-1; D is possibly TRBD1 (6 bases). Germline values: CDR1 MGHDK, CDR2 SYGVNS. The CDR3 contains 14 residues. The V end lost 8 bases, the J end lost 1 base, and 14 bases lay between the germline ends. CDR3 sequence (DNA): TGTGCCAGCCAATCCGACAGGACGAACACTGAAGCTTTCTTT. Protein product: CASQSDRTNTEAFF.

The gene calls are TRBV10-3 and TRBJ2-1, with D possibly TRBD2 on 5 matching bases. CDR3 size: 11 residues. Germline V gives CDR1 ENHRY, CDR2 SYGVKD. V shed 4 bases and J shed 7 bases, with 5 bases lying between them. The CDR3 coding sequence is TGTGCCATCAGTGCGGGGAATGAGCAGTTCTTC. As protein: CAISAGNEQFF.

This clone was recorded only once. The chain combines TRBV5-1 with TRBJ2-1, with D unclear. The CDR3 is 14 residues long. Trimming took 4 bases from V and 9 from J, leaving 17 bases between them. From germline, CDR1 is SGHRS and CDR2 YFSETQ. CDR3 in DNA: TGCGCCAGCAGCACCGCTGGCAGCGTTGGTGAGCAGTTCTTC. It specifies CASSTAGSVGEQFF.

The J gene is TRBJ2-5, the V gene TRBV11-2; TRBD1 is a possible D gene (7 bases). CDR1 is SGHAT, CDR2 FQNNGV, per germline. This CDR3 is 15 amino acids long. The V end was cut by 3 bases, the J end by 5 bases, with 16 bases between. The CDR3 sequence is CASSLGGQRFETQYF. The CDR3 DNA is TGTGCCAGCAGCTTGGGGGGACAGCGTTTTGAGACCCAGTACTTC.

This chain links TRBV24-1 with TRBJ2-2, with D perhaps TRBD2 (5 bases). Germline V gene data show CDR1 as KGHDR and CDR2 as SFDVKD. The CDR3 spans 14 residues. V was clipped by 6 bases and J by 0 bases, with 7 bases between them. CDR3 nucleotide sequence: TGTGCCACCAGTACCGGGGCGAACACCGGGGAGCTGTTTTTT. Translating it yields CATSTGANTGELFF.

The V and J genes are TRBV7-3 and TRBJ2-7; possible D gene TRBD1, 6 bases. The CDR3 consists of 16 residues. V lost 5 bases and J 5 bases, leaving 22 bases between the germline ends. Germline V gene lookup returns CDR1 SGHTA and CDR2 FQGTGA. The CDR3, as DNA: TGTGCCAGCAGCCCCTCCCGACAGGCGGGTGATGACGAGCAGTACTTC. It translates to CASSPSRQAGDDEQYF.

The gene calls are TRBV13 and TRBJ2-1, with D perhaps matching TRBD2 (6 bases). V lost 5 bases, J lost 4 bases, and 15 bases lay in between. CDR1 is PRHDT and CDR2 is FYEKMQ in the germline V gene (reference sequence). This CDR3 region has 15 residues. The CDR3 protein is CASSPRDGTYNEQFF. DNA of the CDR3: TGTGCCAGCAGCCCCCGGGACGGGACTTACAATGAGCAGTTCTTC.